This is a list of T cell receptor beta chains from one sample in a study of blood T cells in healthy people across ages. MiXCR, run by TCRdb on the 5' RACE reads, gives a single entry per CDR3 protein. The sample lists hundreds of thousands of distinct CDR3 sequences, about 62% seen once, with 20% to 25% in the top ten. The source material was blood. The receptors come from a man younger than 45 in good health. Both conserved end residues are part of each CDR3. Each record gives: V gene, J gene, CDR3 protein.

>TRBV6-1|TRBJ2-3
CASGPGLGIRDTQYF
>TRBV28|TRBJ1-5
CASSQESSNQPQHF
>TRBV7-2|TRBJ2-1
CASSPRTSGSINEQFF
>TRBV10-3|TRBJ2-1
CAIMGPHEQFF
>TRBV2|TRBJ2-3
CASSDETRDTQYF
>TRBV5-1|TRBJ2-1
CASSLSGRSEVNEQFF
>TRBV4-2|TRBJ2-7
CASSPGPGTGNEQYF
>TRBV5-1|TRBJ2-3
CASSPQGTDTQYF
>TRBV20-1|TRBJ2-5
CSAGAGDQETQYF
>TRBV5-1|TRBJ2-7
CASSPMENIYEQYF
>TRBV7-3|TRBJ1-6
CASSLQGTDSPLHF
>TRBV6-2/TRBV6-3|TRBJ2-7
CASSYMAGQGRSFF
>TRBV7-2|TRBJ2-5
CASSLGGASQETQYF
>TRBV6-2/TRBV6-3|TRBJ2-5
CASSYGQTPWETQYF
>TRBV18|TRBJ2-1
CASSPPGTSGGYEQFF
>TRBV4-2|TRBJ2-1
CASSPVDHPPFF
>TRBV20-1|TRBJ2-4
CSAGTGNIQYF
>TRBV5-5|TRBJ1-1
CASSRTTDRANTEAFF
>TRBV30|TRBJ2-2
CAWRIWSGELFF
>TRBV7-9|TRBJ2-5
CASSSIGRGAQQETQYF
>TRBV7-9|TRBJ2-1
CASSGPAGGTTNNERFF
>TRBV5-1|TRBJ1-1
CASSWDFLNTEAFF
>TRBV4-2|TRBJ2-7
CASSQGRDNEQYF
>TRBV7-6|TRBJ2-7
CASSGRITAPLYEQYF
>TRBV7-2|TRBJ2-3
CASSFLGSSGDTQYF
>TRBV6-1|TRBJ2-1
CASRGVLAGGLDEQFF
>TRBV9|TRBJ2-5
CASSMAVQETQYF
>TRBV3-1|TRBJ2-7
CASSLERTSGARVSYEQYF
>TRBV7-2|TRBJ2-5
CASSLVVLGETQYF
>TRBV20-1|TRBJ1-2
CSPRTELYGYTF
>TRBV2|TRBJ2-7
CASSEDRSSYEQYF
>TRBV18|TRBJ1-1
CASSPMTLRAEAFF
>TRBV20-1|TRBJ1-4
CSARDPAGTNEKLFF
>TRBV12-3/TRBV12-4|TRBJ2-1
CASSQGLGIEQFF
>TRBV6-6|TRBJ1-2
CASSGRGEISYGYTF
>TRBV27|TRBJ2-7
CASSSMAGAYEQYF
>TRBV11-2|-
CASSGTGGNYEQYF
>TRBV7-9|TRBJ2-5
CASNFDRVQETQYF
>TRBV15|TRBJ2-5
CATSRTPYQETQYF
>TRBV7-9|TRBJ1-4
CASSLALAENEKLFF
>TRBV6-2/TRBV6-3|TRBJ2-3
CASTKAFTDTQYF
>TRBV7-6|TRBJ2-1
CASSSTVSSYNEQFF
>TRBV20-1|TRBJ2-1
CSARVFLGVGNEQFF
>TRBV12-3/TRBV12-4|TRBJ2-4
CASSPSAVQNIQYF
>TRBV4-2|TRBJ2-7
CASSPRLDPSYEQYF
>TRBV20-1|TRBJ2-7
CSATGESYEQYF
>TRBV27|TRBJ1-6
CASSLSDNSPLHF
>TRBV12-3/TRBV12-4|TRBJ2-5
CASSLIRGEFETQYF
>TRBV29-1|TRBJ1-2
CSVDKTGGDGYTF
>TRBV4-2|TRBJ1-3
CASSQDLARGTGNTIYF
>TRBV6-2/TRBV6-3|-
CASSPRLAGATEQYF
>TRBV25-1|TRBJ1-1
CASSEVGGFGKAFF
>TRBV7-2|TRBJ2-5
CASSPSRGQETQYF